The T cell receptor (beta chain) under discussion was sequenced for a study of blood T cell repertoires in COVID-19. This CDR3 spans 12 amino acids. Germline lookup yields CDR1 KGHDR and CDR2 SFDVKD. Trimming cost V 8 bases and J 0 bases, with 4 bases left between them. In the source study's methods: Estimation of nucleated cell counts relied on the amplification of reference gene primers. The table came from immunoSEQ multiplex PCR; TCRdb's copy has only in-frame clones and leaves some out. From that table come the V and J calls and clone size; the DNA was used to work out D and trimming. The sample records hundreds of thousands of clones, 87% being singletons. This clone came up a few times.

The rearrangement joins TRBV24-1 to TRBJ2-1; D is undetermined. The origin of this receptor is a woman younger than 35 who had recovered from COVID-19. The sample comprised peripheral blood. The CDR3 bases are TGTGCCACCACCAGCTCCTACAATGAGCAGTTCTTC. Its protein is CATTSSYNEQFF.